Sequencing of this T cell receptor (beta chain) was carried out in a study of OX40 agonist ivuxolimab in advanced cancers. The CDR3 runs 15 residues. Germline V gene data show CDR1 as MNHEY and CDR2 as SMNVEV (reference sequence). Trimming removed 2 bases from V and 2 bases from J, with 13 bases in between. Measured with immunoSEQ multiplex PCR; TCRdb has only the in-frame clones, and not every one. The table shows 8,500 to 11,000 clones, with over 70% occurring only once. The receptor was isolated from an adult with an advanced solid tumor such as melanoma, head and neck, liver or kidney cancer. J is TRBJ2-7 and V is TRBV27, with no clear D. The specimen comprised CD4+ or CD8+ T cells sorted from blood, sampled in a trial of the OX40 agonist ivuxolimab. Written as DNA, the CDR3 is TGTGCCAGCAGTTTACTCGGGCAGACCCCCTACGAGCAGTACTTC. Its translation is CASSLLGQTPYEQYF.